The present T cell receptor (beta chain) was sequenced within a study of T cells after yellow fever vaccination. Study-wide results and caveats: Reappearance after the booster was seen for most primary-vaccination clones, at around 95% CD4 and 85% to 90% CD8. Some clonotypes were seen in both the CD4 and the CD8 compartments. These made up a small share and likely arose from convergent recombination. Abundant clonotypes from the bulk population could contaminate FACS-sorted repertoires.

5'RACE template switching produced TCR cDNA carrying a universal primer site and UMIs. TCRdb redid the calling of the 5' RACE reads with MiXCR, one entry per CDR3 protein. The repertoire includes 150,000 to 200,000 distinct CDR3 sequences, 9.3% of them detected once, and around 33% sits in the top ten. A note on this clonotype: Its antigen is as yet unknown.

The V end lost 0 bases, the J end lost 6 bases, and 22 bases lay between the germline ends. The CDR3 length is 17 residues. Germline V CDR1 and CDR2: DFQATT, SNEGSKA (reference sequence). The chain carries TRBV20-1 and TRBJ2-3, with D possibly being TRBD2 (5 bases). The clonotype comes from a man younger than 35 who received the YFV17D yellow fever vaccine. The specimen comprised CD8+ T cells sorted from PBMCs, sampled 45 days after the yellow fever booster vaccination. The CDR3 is CSARDLEAGSTSDTQYF. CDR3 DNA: TGCAGTGCTAGAGATCTTGAGGCGGGCTCCACTTCTGATACGCAGTATTTT.